Listed below are T cell receptor beta chains from one sample, sequenced in a study of control samples from healthy donors and cancer patients. The method was immunoSEQ multiplex PCR; TCRdb's version includes in-frame clones alone and lacks a portion of them. The sample has about 59,000 clones, roughly 90% seen once; the top ten hold about 1.7%. The sequencing sample was made of PBMCs. Every receptor here comes from a man in his forties with colorectal cancer. Both conserved end residues are part of each CDR3. The order of the fields is V gene, J gene, D gene, clone size, CDR3 protein, CDR3 DNA. A D gene is named only where the DNA matches it firmly. Expanded clones are given a class, and other clones once, few, many or no size at all.

V gene: TRBV6-6
J gene: TRBJ1-5
D gene: TRBD1
clone size: NA
CDR3 protein: CASSLTGGSNQPQHF
CDR3 DNA: TGTGCCAGCAGTTTGACAGGGGGAAGCAATCAGCCCCAGCATTTT

V gene: TRBV2
J gene: TRBJ1-1
D gene: NA
clone size: NA
CDR3 protein: CASSESWLTEAFF
CDR3 DNA: TGTGCCAGCAGTGAAAGTTGGCTCACTGAAGCTTTCTTT

V gene: TRBV20-1
J gene: TRBJ1-2
D gene: TRBD1
clone size: NA
CDR3 protein: CSNRGFRGYTF
CDR3 DNA: TGCAGCAACAGGGGATTTCGGGGCTACACCTTC

V gene: TRBV4-1
J gene: TRBJ2-7
D gene: TRBD1
clone size: NA
CDR3 protein: CASSQETGGFRGYEQYF
CDR3 DNA: TGCGCCAGCAGCCAAGAGACAGGGGGTTTTAGGGGATACGAGCAGTACTTC

V gene: TRBV9
J gene: TRBJ2-2
D gene: NA
clone size: NA
CDR3 protein: CASSLGPTGELFF
CDR3 DNA: TGTGCCAGCAGCTTAGGTCCCACCGGGGAGCTGTTTTTT

V gene: TRBV14
J gene: TRBJ1-1
D gene: TRBD1
clone size: NA
CDR3 protein: CASSPQDRGDTEAFF
CDR3 DNA: TGTGCCAGCAGCCCCCAGGACAGGGGAGACACTGAAGCTTTCTTT

V gene: TRBV11-2
J gene: TRBJ1-1
D gene: NA
clone size: NA
CDR3 protein: CASSFIGGTEAFF
CDR3 DNA: TGTGCCAGCAGCTTTATCGGGGGCACTGAAGCTTTCTTT

V gene: TRBV11-3
J gene: TRBJ2-5
D gene: TRBD1
clone size: NA
CDR3 protein: CASSSGQGPQETQYF
CDR3 DNA: TGTGCCAGCAGCTCCGGACAGGGACCCCAAGAGACCCAGTACTTC

V gene: TRBV5-4
J gene: TRBJ2-5
D gene: TRBD2
clone size: once
CDR3 protein: CASSLSGGVQETQYF
CDR3 DNA: TGTGCCAGCAGCCTTAGCGGGGGGGTCCAAGAGACCCAGTACTTC

V gene: TRBV6-1
J gene: TRBJ1-1
D gene: NA
clone size: once
CDR3 protein: CASSPYTEAFF
CDR3 DNA: TGTGCCAGCAGCCCTTACACTGAAGCTTTCTTT

V gene: TRBV5-1
J gene: TRBJ1-2
D gene: TRBD1
clone size: once
CDR3 protein: CASSLTGQDGGGYTF
CDR3 DNA: TGCGCCAGCAGCTTGACTGGACAGGACGGAGGCGGCTACACCTTC

V gene: TRBV27
J gene: TRBJ1-6
D gene: NA
clone size: few
CDR3 protein: CASSFGLGSYNSPLHF
CDR3 DNA: TGTGCCAGCAGTTTCGGGCTTGGGTCCTATAATTCACCCCTCCACTTT

V gene: TRBV7-2
J gene: TRBJ1-6
D gene: TRBD1
clone size: NA
CDR3 protein: CASSYRRGPPLHF
CDR3 DNA: TGTGCCAGCAGCTACCGCAGGGGGCCACCCCTCCACTTT

V gene: TRBV5-1
J gene: TRBJ2-3
D gene: NA
clone size: NA
CDR3 protein: CASSLDGSTDTQYF
CDR3 DNA: TGCGCCAGCAGCTTGGATGGAAGCACAGATACGCAGTATTTT

V gene: TRBV7-2
J gene: TRBJ1-4
D gene: NA
clone size: NA
CDR3 protein: CASSPIGGWSNEKLFF
CDR3 DNA: TGTGCCAGCAGCCCGATAGGGGGTTGGTCTAATGAAAAACTGTTTTTT

V gene: TRBV5-1
J gene: TRBJ2-5
D gene: TRBD2
clone size: once
CDR3 protein: CASSEGTSGAETQYF
CDR3 DNA: TGCGCCAGCAGCGAGGGGACTAGCGGGGCGGAGACCCAGTACTTC

V gene: TRBV24-1
J gene: TRBJ1-2
D gene: NA
clone size: NA
CDR3 protein: CATSDLTRSYGYTF
CDR3 DNA: TGTGCCACCAGTGATCTCACACGCTCCTATGGCTACACCTTC

V gene: TRBV10-2
J gene: TRBJ2-1
D gene: NA
clone size: NA
CDR3 protein: CASSDRGGAYNEQFF
CDR3 DNA: TGCGCCAGCAGTGACAGGGGGGGGGCCTACAATGAGCAGTTCTTC

V gene: TRBV14
J gene: TRBJ2-5
D gene: TRBD1
clone size: NA
CDR3 protein: CASSQDGHRGWETQYF
CDR3 DNA: TGTGCCAGCAGCCAAGATGGGCACAGGGGTTGGGAGACCCAGTACTTC

V gene: TRBV29-1
J gene: TRBJ1-5
D gene: NA
clone size: NA
CDR3 protein: CSVECRQALGNQPQHF
CDR3 DNA: TGCAGCGTTGAATGTCGACAGGCCCTCGGCAATCAGCCCCAGCATTTT

V gene: TRBV30
J gene: TRBJ2-3
D gene: NA
clone size: NA
CDR3 protein: CAWSSGGSTDTQYF
CDR3 DNA: TGTGCCTGGAGTTCAGGGGGGAGCACAGATACGCAGTATTTT

V gene: TRBV5-1
J gene: TRBJ2-3
D gene: NA
clone size: NA
CDR3 protein: CASNGQEGDTQYF
CDR3 DNA: TGCGCCAGCAATGGACAGGAGGGAGATACGCAGTATTTT

V gene: TRBV5-1
J gene: TRBJ2-1
D gene: NA
clone size: NA
CDR3 protein: CASSLVPGDSNEQFF
CDR3 DNA: TGCGCCAGCAGCTTGGTACCGGGGGACTCCAATGAGCAGTTCTTC

V gene: TRBV5-4
J gene: TRBJ2-3
D gene: NA
clone size: NA
CDR3 protein: CASSLGGDTQYF
CDR3 DNA: TGTGCCAGCAGCTTGGGAGGAGATACGCAGTATTTT

V gene: TRBV30
J gene: TRBJ2-5
D gene: TRBD2
clone size: NA
CDR3 protein: CAWSVAGDETQYF
CDR3 DNA: TGTGCCTGGAGTGTAGCGGGGGATGAAACCCAGTACTTC

V gene: TRBV4-2
J gene: TRBJ1-2
D gene: NA
clone size: NA
CDR3 protein: CASSPQGARETSYTF
CDR3 DNA: TGTGCCAGCAGCCCGCAGGGCGCCAGGGAAACGAGCTACACCTTC

V gene: TRBV5-1
J gene: TRBJ2-7
D gene: NA
clone size: NA
CDR3 protein: CASSLGDYSYEQYF
CDR3 DNA: TGCGCCAGCAGCTTAGGAGACTACTCCTACGAGCAGTACTTC

V gene: TRBV5-1
J gene: TRBJ1-2
D gene: TRBD1
clone size: NA
CDR3 protein: CASSWGQGSYTF
CDR3 DNA: TGCGCCAGCAGCTGGGGACAGGGGAGCTACACCTTC

V gene: TRBV6-2/TRBV6-3
J gene: TRBJ2-7
D gene: NA
clone size: NA
CDR3 protein: CASSPTGRGAYEQYF
CDR3 DNA: TGTGCCAGCAGTCCAACAGGACGCGGGGCCTACGAGCAGTACTTC

V gene: TRBV2
J gene: TRBJ2-2
D gene: TRBD1
clone size: NA
CDR3 protein: CASYRTGFNTGELFF
CDR3 DNA: TGTGCCAGCTATCGGACAGGGTTTAACACCGGGGAGCTGTTTTTT

V gene: TRBV5-4
J gene: TRBJ2-5
D gene: NA
clone size: NA
CDR3 protein: CASKMTGAETQYF
CDR3 DNA: TGTGCCAGCAAAATGACAGGAGCGGAGACCCAGTACTTC

V gene: TRBV5-1
J gene: TRBJ1-1
D gene: NA
clone size: few
CDR3 protein: CASSLGQSNTEAFF
CDR3 DNA: TGCGCCAGCAGCTTGGGACAGTCGAACACTGAAGCTTTCTTT

V gene: TRBV11-3
J gene: TRBJ2-1
D gene: TRBD2
clone size: NA
CDR3 protein: CASSLGAAGGPSYNEQFF
CDR3 DNA: TGTGCCAGCAGCTTAGGGGCAGCGGGGGGGCCGTCCTACAATGAGCAGTTCTTC

V gene: TRBV4-3
J gene: TRBJ2-5
D gene: NA
clone size: NA
CDR3 protein: CASSRTVQETQYF
CDR3 DNA: TGCGCCAGCAGCCGCACGGTCCAAGAGACCCAGTACTTC

V gene: TRBV18
J gene: TRBJ1-1
D gene: NA
clone size: NA
CDR3 protein: CASSSRGDTEAFF
CDR3 DNA: TGTGCCAGCTCAAGCAGGGGCGACACTGAAGCTTTCTTT

V gene: TRBV12-3/TRBV12-4
J gene: TRBJ2-4
D gene: TRBD1
clone size: NA
CDR3 protein: CASSQTGVNIQYF
CDR3 DNA: TGTGCCAGCAGTCAAACAGGGGTAAACATTCAGTACTTC

V gene: TRBV18
J gene: TRBJ1-2
D gene: NA
clone size: NA
CDR3 protein: CASSLTLTGSGYTF
CDR3 DNA: TGTGCCAGCTCACTTACTCTAACAGGCAGTGGCTACACCTTC

V gene: TRBV30
J gene: TRBJ1-1
D gene: NA
clone size: NA
CDR3 protein: CAWSVRGQGIMNTEAFF
CDR3 DNA: TGTGCCTGGAGTGTACGAGGGCAGGGAATCATGAACACTGAAGCTTTCTTT

V gene: TRBV7-3
J gene: TRBJ2-3
D gene: NA
clone size: NA
CDR3 protein: CASSSPDGGGADTQYF
CDR3 DNA: TGTGCCAGCAGCTCCCCCGACGGGGGTGGAGCAGATACGCAGTATTTT

V gene: TRBV7-9
J gene: TRBJ2-4
D gene: TRBD1
clone size: NA
CDR3 protein: CASSLEVRGSTKNIQYF
CDR3 DNA: TGTGCCAGCAGCTTAGAAGTCAGGGGGTCGACCAAAAACATTCAGTACTTC

V gene: TRBV30
J gene: TRBJ1-2
D gene: TRBD1
clone size: NA
CDR3 protein: CAFLRQGDANYGYTF
CDR3 DNA: TGTGCCTTCCTTCGACAGGGGGACGCTAACTATGGCTACACCTTC

V gene: TRBV6-5
J gene: TRBJ2-7
D gene: NA
clone size: once
CDR3 protein: CTSSLSYEQYF
CDR3 DNA: TGTACCAGCTCCTTGTCCTACGAGCAGTACTTC

V gene: TRBV7-2
J gene: TRBJ2-2
D gene: NA
clone size: NA
CDR3 protein: CASSLAGVTGELFF
CDR3 DNA: TGTGCCAGCAGCTTAGCGGGGGTGACCGGGGAGCTGTTTTTT

V gene: TRBV6-5
J gene: TRBJ1-2
D gene: NA
clone size: NA
CDR3 protein: CASLEGTLGYGYTF
CDR3 DNA: TGTGCCAGTCTGGAGGGGACACTTGGCTATGGCTACACCTTC

V gene: TRBV18
J gene: TRBJ2-7
D gene: NA
clone size: NA
CDR3 protein: CASSPLGDEQYF
CDR3 DNA: TGTGCCAGCTCACCACTGGGGGACGAGCAGTACTTC